This TCR beta chain is from a study of early T cells in non-severe SARS-CoV-2 infection. Individual cDNA molecules received unique molecular identifiers. TCRdb fed the 5' RACE reads into MiXCR, producing one record per CDR3 protein. Of 65,000 to 85,000 distinct CDR3 sequences in the sample, less than 20% were seen once. Germline V CDR1 and CDR2: KGHDR, SFDVKD. The CDR3 loop spans 14 amino acids. V lost 5 bases to trimming and J lost 4 bases, with 11 bases between them. The clonotype comes from an adult who was a healthcare worker with PCR-confirmed SARS-CoV-2 infection or an uninfected control (not recorded which). This chain connects TRBV24-1 to TRBJ2-1; D might be TRBD1 or TRBD2, each matching 5 bases. The material sequenced was whole blood. This chain's CDR3 is CATSATGPYNEQFF. CDR3 DNA: TGTGCCACCAGTGCCACGGGACCTTACAATGAGCAGTTCTTC.